This T cell receptor beta chain was captured by sequencing in a study of CD8 T cells in Susac syndrome. After extraction with the RNeasy kit, roughly 0.45 to 1 ug of the RNA was reverse transcribed using random hexamers. Coverage of TCR beta CDR3 amplification by immunoSEQ multiplex PCR extended to 54 Vbeta and 13 Jbeta. TCRdb reanalysed the immunoSEQ multiplex PCR reads using MiXCR and keeps one entry per CDR3 protein. The sample consists of 160,000 or so distinct CDR3 sequences, 85% to 95% of them appearing once. General study findings and limits: The TCR sequencing and HLA analysis in the study involved a relatively small number of individuals, as the study acknowledged.

As for this clonotype: The antigen is not known.

TEMRA cells underwent FACS enrichment and CD8+ and CD4+ T cells underwent negative isolation. The sequencing sample was made of CD4+ T cells from PBMCs. This receptor was obtained from a human donor with Susac syndrome.

This chain's CDR3 is CASSQTGTAARQPQHF. DNA for the CDR3: TGTGCCAGCAGCCAAACGGGAACGGCCGCAAGGCAGCCCCAGCATTTT. The rearrangement joins TRBV3-1 to TRBJ1-5; no clear D. The CDR3 covers 16 residues. Germline loops: CDR1 LGHDT, CDR2 YNNKEL (reference sequence). V gave up 2 bases and J gave up 7 bases, with 18 bases separating them.